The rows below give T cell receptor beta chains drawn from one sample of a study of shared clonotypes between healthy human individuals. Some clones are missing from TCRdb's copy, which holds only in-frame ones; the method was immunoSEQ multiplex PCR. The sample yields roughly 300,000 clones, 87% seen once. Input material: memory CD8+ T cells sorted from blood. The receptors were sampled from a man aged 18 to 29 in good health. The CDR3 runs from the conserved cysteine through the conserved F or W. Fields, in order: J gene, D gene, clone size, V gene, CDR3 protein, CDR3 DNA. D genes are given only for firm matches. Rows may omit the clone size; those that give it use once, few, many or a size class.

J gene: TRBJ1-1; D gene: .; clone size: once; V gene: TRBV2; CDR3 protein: CASTRGGATEAFF; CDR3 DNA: TGTGCCAGCACTAGAGGGGGGGCTACTGAAGCTTTCTTT
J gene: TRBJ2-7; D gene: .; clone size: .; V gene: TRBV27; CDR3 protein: CATSLGGRSYEQYF; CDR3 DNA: TGTGCCACCTCCCTAGGGGGTCGGTCCTACGAGCAGTACTTC
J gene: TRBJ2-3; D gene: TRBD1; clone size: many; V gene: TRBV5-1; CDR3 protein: CASTLGQGRTDTQYF; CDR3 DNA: TGCGCCAGCACCCTGGGACAGGGGCGCACAGATACGCAGTATTTT
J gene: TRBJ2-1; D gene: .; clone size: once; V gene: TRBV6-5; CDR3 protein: CASSFDRAGGDEQFF; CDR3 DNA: TGTGCCAGCAGTTTTGACAGGGCCGGGGGAGATGAGCAGTTCTTC
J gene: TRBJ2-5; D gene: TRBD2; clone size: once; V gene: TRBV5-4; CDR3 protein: CASSPLAGGETQYF; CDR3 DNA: TGTGCCAGCAGCCCTTTAGCGGGAGGCGAGACCCAGTACTTC
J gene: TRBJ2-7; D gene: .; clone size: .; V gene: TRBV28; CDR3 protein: CAHSAGIIDEQYF; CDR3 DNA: TGTGCCCACTCAGCAGGGATTATAGACGAGCAGTACTTC
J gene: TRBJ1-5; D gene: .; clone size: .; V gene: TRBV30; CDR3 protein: CAWSQKTLLGYSNQPQHF; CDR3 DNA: TGTGCCTGGAGTCAGAAGACCCTACTTGGGTATAGCAATCAGCCCCAGCATTTT
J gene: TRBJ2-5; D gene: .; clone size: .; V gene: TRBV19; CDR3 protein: CASSRVETQYF; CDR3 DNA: TGTGCCAGTAGTAGGGTCGAGACCCAGTACTTC
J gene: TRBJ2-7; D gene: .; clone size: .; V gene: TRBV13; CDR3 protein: CASSVNSYEQYF; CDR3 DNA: TGTGCCAGCAGCGTGAACTCCTACGAGCAGTACTTC
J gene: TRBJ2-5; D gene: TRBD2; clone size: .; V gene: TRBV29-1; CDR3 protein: CSVNGLAVIKETQYF; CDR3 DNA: TGCAGCGTGAACGGGCTAGCGGTGATAAAAGAGACCCAGTACTTC
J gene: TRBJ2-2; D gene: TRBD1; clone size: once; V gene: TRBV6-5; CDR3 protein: CASSPRTGVTGELFF; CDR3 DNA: TGTGCCAGCAGTCCCCGGACAGGGGTCACCGGGGAGCTGTTTTTT
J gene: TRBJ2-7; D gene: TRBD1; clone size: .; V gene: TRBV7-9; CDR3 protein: CASSPPPQGLPWEQYF; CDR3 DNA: TGTGCCAGCAGCCCGCCCCCACAGGGGCTTCCTTGGGAGCAGTACTTC
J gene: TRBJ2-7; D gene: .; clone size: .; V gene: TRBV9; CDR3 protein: CASSVKGDTYEQYF; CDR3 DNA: TGTGCCAGCAGCGTAAAGGGGGACACCTACGAGCAGTACTTC
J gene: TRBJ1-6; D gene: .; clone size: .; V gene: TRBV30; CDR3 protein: CAWARVGLGNSPLHF; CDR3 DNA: TGTGCCTGGGCCCGGGTCGGACTTGGGAATTCACCCCTCCACTTT
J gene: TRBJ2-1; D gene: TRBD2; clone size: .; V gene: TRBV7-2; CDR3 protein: CASSPPMGLAYNEQFF; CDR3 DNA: TGTGCCAGCAGCCCCCCCATGGGACTAGCCTACAATGAGCAGTTCTTC
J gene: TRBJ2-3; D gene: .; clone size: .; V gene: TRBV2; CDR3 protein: CASSEGTDTQYF; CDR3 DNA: TGTGCCAGCAGTGAGGGCACAGATACGCAGTATTTT
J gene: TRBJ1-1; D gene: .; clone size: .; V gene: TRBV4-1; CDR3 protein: CASSQPRREGYTEAFF; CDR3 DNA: TGCGCCAGCAGCCAACCAAGACGGGAGGGGTACACTGAAGCTTTCTTT
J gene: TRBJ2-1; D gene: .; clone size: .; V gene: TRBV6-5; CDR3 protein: CASSLRGVYNEQFF; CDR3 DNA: TGTGCCAGCAGTTTAAGGGGGGTCTACAATGAGCAGTTCTTC
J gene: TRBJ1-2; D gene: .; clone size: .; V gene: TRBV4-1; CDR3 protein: CASTQTGSYGYTF; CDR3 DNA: TGCGCCAGCACCCAGACAGGCAGCTATGGCTACACCTTC
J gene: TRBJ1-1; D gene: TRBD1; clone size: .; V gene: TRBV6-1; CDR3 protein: CASMMTGWDTEAFF; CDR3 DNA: TGTGCCAGCATGATGACAGGGTGGGACACTGAAGCTTTCTTT
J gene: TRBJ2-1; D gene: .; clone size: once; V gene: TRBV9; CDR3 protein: CASSVEKTPANEQFF; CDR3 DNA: TGTGCCAGCAGCGTAGAAAAGACCCCGGCTAATGAGCAGTTCTTC
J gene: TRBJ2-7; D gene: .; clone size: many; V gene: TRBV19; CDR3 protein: CAVRVEQYF; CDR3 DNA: TGTGCCGTCCGGGTCGAGCAGTACTTC